These 14 T cell receptor beta chains originate from one sample sequenced in a study of OX40 agonist ivuxolimab in advanced cancers. Only in-frame clones appear in the TCRdb table, and some are missing; sequencing was by immunoSEQ multiplex PCR. The sample shows some 69,000 clones, roughly nine tenths of them seen only once. Specimen: CD4+ or CD8+ T cells sorted from blood, collected in a trial of the OX40 agonist ivuxolimab. These receptors all stem from an adult with an advanced solid tumor such as melanoma, head and neck, liver or kidney cancer.

The chain couples TRBV7-2 to TRBJ1-3; D is undetermined. CDR1 is SGHTA, CDR2 FQGNSA, per germline. The CDR3 consists of 16 residues. V was shortened by 1 base and J by 0 bases, with 10 bases between the two germline ends. The CDR3 sequence is CASSLGGGFSGNTIYF. CDR3 bases: TGTGCCAGCAGCTTAGGGGGAGGCTTCTCTGGAAACACCATATATTTT.

The chain carries TRBV18 and TRBJ2-1; 11 nucleotides agree with TRBD1. The CDR3 runs 15 residues. From germline, CDR1 is KGHSH and CDR2 LQKENI. V lost 4 bases and J lost 8; bases outside the gene matches: 7. The CDR3 bases are TGTGCCAGCTCACGAGGGACAGGGGGGAGTTATGAGCAGTTCTTC. Protein product: CASSRGTGGSYEQFF.

J is TRBJ2-7 and V is TRBV9; TRBD2 agrees at 12 bases. Germline V lookup: CDR1 SGDLS, CDR2 YYNGEE. The CDR3 has 15 residues. V trimming: 4 bases; J trimming: 3 bases; junction bases outside the gene matches: 5. Here the CDR3 DNA reads TGTGCCAGCAGCCTAGGACTAGCGGGACTCTACGAGCAGTACTTC. Translating gives CASSLGLAGLYEQYF.

The J gene is TRBJ1-2, the V gene TRBV28; TRBD1 matches 8 bases. This CDR3 region has 15 residues. V shed 7 bases, J shed 4 bases, and the junction held 11 bases outside the gene matches. The V gene's germline CDR1 is MDHEN and CDR2 SYDVKM. The DNA of the CDR3 is TGTGCCAGCACCAAGGGGGCAGGGGGCGTCTATGGCTACACCTTC. Encoded protein: CASTKGAGGVYGYTF.

The chain combines TRBV18 with TRBJ2-7; D gene uncertain. Deletions cut 5 bases from V and 4 bases from J, with 18 bases between. Germline V gene sequence: CDR1 KGHSH, CDR2 LQKENI. This CDR3 is 15 amino acids long. CDR3 amino acids: CASSVDVGNGYEQYF. The CDR3 bases are TGTGCCAGCTCAGTCGATGTAGGGAACGGATACGAGCAGTACTTC.

This chain connects TRBV28 to TRBJ1-1; the D is unclear. V was shortened by 7 bases and J by 1 base, with 16 bases between the two germline ends. This CDR3 comprises 15 residues. Germline CDR1 and CDR2: MDHEN and SYDVKM. CDR3 sequence: CASTVGGGGNTEAFF. CDR3 DNA sequence: TGTGCCAGCACAGTTGGTGGAGGCGGGAACACTGAAGCTTTCTTT.

The rearrangement links TRBV5-5 to TRBJ2-3; tentatively, D is TRBD1 (6 bases). V dropped 2 bases and J dropped 1 base, with 11 bases sitting between them. CDR1 SGHKS and CDR2 YYEKEE come from the germline V gene (reference sequence). The CDR3 is 15 residues long. CDR3 nucleotide sequence: TGTGCCAGCAGCTTTGGGACAAGGGGCACAGATACGCAGTATTTT. Translated, it gives CASSFGTRGTDTQYF.

The V gene is TRBV5-1, the J gene TRBJ1-1; D ambiguous. This CDR3 has 12 residues. From germline, CDR1 is SGHRS and CDR2 YFSETQ. The germline V and J ends were trimmed by 1 base and 0 bases, with 1 base remaining between them. CDR3 sequence: CASSLMNTEAFF. For the CDR3, the DNA is TGCGCCAGCAGCTTGATGAACACTGAAGCTTTCTTT.

This chain links TRBV5-4 with TRBJ2-7; the match to TRBD1 covers 7 bases. J was trimmed by 2 bases and V by 0 bases; bases with no gene match: 5. Germline V gene lookup returns CDR1 SGHNT and CDR2 YYREEE (reference sequence). This CDR3 comprises 15 residues. The CDR3 DNA sequence: TGTGCCAGCAGCTTGGACAGGGGATTAACCTACGAGCAGTACTTC. Protein product: CASSLDRGLTYEQYF. Full variable domain (missing parts from reference TRBV5-4 and TRBJ2-7): ETGVTQSPTHLIKTRGQQVTLRCSSQSGHNTVSWYQQALGQGPQFIFQYYREEENGRGNFPPRFSGLQFPNYSSELNVNALELDDSALYLCASSLDRGLTYEQYFGPGTRLTVT.

This rearrangement joins TRBV28 to TRBJ2-1; the D gene is possibly TRBD2 (5 bases). This CDR3 region has 16 residues. Trimming removed 2 bases from V and 2 bases from J, with 13 bases in between. Germline V CDR1 and CDR2: MDHEN, SYDVKM. In DNA form, the CDR3 reads TGTGCCAGCAGTTTACGCTCTAGCCCAACCTACAATGAGCAGTTCTTC. Translated: CASSLRSSPTYNEQFF.

The chain employs TRBV15 and TRBJ1-2; D is perhaps TRBD1 (5 bases). The CDR3 is 15 residues long. Per germline, CDR1 LNHNV and CDR2 YYDKDF (reference sequence). V lost 4 bases, J lost 3 bases, and 15 bases lay in between. In DNA, the CDR3 is TGTGCCACCAGCAATGGCCGGGGGTATTACTATGGCTACACCTTC. Protein product: CATSNGRGYYYGYTF.

The genes are TRBV11-2 and TRBJ2-7; D remains ambiguous. Trimming removed 5 bases at V and 0 bases at J, with 11 bases between. CDR1 SGHAT and CDR2 FQNNGV come from the germline V gene. The length of the CDR3 is 14 residues. In DNA, the CDR3 is TGTGCCAGCAGCCCACCCACCCTCTCCTACGAGCAGTACTTC. This gives the protein CASSPPTLSYEQYF.

The chain joins TRBV10-2 to TRBJ2-1; no reliable D call. V dropped 0 bases and J dropped 4 bases, with 4 bases sitting between them. CDR1 WSHSY and CDR2 SAAADI come from the germline V gene. The CDR3 sequence is 13 residues long. The chain's CDR3 is CASSESAYNEQFF. CDR3 coding DNA: TGCGCCAGCAGTGAGTCAGCTTACAATGAGCAGTTCTTC.

The rearrangement joins TRBV13 to TRBJ2-5; no reliable D call. The V end was cut by 6 bases, the J end by 1 base, with 15 bases between. The germline V gene has CDR1 PRHDT and CDR2 FYEKMQ (reference sequence). This CDR3 contains 15 residues. The DNA for the CDR3 is TGTGCCAGCAGTTCGAGCTCGGGCCTCCAAGAGACCCAGTACTTC. Protein: CASSSSSGLQETQYF.